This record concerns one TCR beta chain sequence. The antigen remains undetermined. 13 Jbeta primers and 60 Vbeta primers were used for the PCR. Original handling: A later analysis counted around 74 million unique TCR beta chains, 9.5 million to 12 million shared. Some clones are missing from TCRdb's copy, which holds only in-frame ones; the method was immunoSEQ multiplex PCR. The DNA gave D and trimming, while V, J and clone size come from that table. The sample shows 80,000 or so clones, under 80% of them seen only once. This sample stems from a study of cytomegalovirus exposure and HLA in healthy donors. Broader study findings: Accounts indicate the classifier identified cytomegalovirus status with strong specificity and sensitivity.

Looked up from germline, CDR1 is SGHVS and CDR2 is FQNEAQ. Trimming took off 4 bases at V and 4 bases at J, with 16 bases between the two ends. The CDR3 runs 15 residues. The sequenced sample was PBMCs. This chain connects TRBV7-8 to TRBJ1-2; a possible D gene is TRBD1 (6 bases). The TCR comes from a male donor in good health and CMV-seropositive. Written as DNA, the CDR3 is TGTGCCAGCAGCTCAGGAGGGGGGGCCGGCTATGGCTACACCTTC. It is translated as CASSSGGGAGYGYTF.